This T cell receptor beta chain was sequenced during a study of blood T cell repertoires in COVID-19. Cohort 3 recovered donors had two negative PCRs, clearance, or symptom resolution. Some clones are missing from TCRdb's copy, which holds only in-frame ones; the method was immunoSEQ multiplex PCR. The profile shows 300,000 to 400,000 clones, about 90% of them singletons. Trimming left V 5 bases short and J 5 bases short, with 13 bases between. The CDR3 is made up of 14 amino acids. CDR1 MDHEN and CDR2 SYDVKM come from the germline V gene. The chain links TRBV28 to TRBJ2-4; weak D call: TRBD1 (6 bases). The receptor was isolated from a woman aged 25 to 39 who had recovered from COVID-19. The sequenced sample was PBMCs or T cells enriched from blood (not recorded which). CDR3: CASSHPTGQNIQYF. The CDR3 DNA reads TGTGCCAGCAGTCACCCGACAGGCCAAAACATTCAGTACTTC. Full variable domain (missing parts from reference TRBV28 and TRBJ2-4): DVKVTQSSRYLVKRTGEKVFLECVQDMDHENMFWYRQDPGLGLRLIYFSYDVKMKEKGDIPEGYSVSREKKERFSLILESASTNQTSMYLCASSHPTGQNIQYFGAGTRLSVL.